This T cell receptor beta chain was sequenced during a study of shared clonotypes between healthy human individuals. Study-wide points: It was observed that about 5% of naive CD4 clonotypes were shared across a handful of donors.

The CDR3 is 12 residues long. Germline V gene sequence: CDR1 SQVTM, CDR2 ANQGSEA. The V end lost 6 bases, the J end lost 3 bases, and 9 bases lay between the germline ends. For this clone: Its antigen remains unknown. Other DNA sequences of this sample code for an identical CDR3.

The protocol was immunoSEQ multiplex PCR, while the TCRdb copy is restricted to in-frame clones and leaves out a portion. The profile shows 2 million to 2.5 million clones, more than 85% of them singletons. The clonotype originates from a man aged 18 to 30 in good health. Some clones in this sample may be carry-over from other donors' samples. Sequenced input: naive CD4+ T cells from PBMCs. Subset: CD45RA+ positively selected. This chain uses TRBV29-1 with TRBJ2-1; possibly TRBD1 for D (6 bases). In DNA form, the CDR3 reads TGCAGCGTACGGACAGACTACAATGAGCAGTTCTTC. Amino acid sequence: CSVRTDYNEQFF.